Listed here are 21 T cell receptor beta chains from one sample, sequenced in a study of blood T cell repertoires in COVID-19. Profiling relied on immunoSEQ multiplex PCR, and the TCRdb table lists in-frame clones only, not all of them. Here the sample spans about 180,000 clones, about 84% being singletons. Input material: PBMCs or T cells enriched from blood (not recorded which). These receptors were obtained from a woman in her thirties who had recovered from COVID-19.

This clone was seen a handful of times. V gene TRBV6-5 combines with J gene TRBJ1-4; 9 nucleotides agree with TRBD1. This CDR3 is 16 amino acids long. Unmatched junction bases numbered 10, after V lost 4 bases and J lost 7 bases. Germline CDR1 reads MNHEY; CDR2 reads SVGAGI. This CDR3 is CASSSLPGQGGEKLFF. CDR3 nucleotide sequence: TGTGCCAGCAGTTCCCTACCGGGACAGGGTGGTGAAAAACTGTTTTTT.

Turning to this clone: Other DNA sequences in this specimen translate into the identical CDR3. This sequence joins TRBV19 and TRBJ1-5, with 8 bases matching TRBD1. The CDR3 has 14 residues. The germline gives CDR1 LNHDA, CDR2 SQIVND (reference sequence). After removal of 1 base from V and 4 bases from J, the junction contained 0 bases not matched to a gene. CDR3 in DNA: TGTGCCAGTAGTATAGGGACAGGGAATCAGCCCCAGCATTTT. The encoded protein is CASSIGTGNQPQHF.

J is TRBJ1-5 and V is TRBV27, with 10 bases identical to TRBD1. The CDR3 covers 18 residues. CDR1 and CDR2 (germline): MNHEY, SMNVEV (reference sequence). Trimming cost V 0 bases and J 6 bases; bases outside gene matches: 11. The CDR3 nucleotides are TGTGCCAGCAGTTTATCCCCCCGTCAGCGGACAGGGGGTCAGCCCCAGCATTTT. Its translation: CASSLSPRQRTGGQPQHF.

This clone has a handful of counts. CDR3 protein: CAWSQGAALKAFF. In DNA, the CDR3 is TGTGCCTGGAGTCAGGGGGCCGCGCTGAAGGCTTTCTTT. This chain connects TRBV30 to TRBJ1-1, with 8 nucleotides matching TRBD1. The V and J ends lost 2 bases and 11 bases, in that order; junction bases with no gene match: 10. The CDR3 spans 13 residues. CDR1 is GTSNPN, CDR2 SVGIG, per germline (reference sequence). The whole variable domain, remainder taken from reference TRBV30 and TRBJ1-1, is SQTIHQWPATLVQPVGSPLSLECTVEGTSNPNLYWYRQAAGRGLQLLFYSVGIGQISSEVPQNLSASRPQDRQFILSSKKLLLSDSGFYLCAWSQGAALKAFFGQGTRLTVV.

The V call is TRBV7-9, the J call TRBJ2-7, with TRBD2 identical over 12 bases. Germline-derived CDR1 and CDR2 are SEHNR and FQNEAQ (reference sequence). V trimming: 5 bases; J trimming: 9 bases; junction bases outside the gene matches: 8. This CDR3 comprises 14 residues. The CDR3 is CASSPTSGSFRQYF. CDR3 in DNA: TGTGCCAGCAGCCCGACTAGCGGGAGTTTCCGGCAGTACTTC. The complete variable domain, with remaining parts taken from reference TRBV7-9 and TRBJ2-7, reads DTGVSQNPRHKITKRGQNVTFRCDPISEHNRLYWYRQTLGQGPEFLTYFQNEAQLEKSRLLSDRFSAERPKGSFSTLEIQRTEQGDSAMYLCASSPTSGSFRQYFGPGTRLTVT.

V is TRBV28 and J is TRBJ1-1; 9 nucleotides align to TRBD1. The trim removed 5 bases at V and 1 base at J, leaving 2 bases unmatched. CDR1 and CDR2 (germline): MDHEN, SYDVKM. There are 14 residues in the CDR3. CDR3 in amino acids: CASSPTGGNTEAFF. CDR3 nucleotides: TGTGCCAGCAGTCCGACAGGGGGGAACACTGAAGCTTTCTTT.

This chain's CDR3 is CASSLARTRGSSLDTQYF. The CDR3 nucleotides read TGTGCCAGCAGCTTAGCGCGGACCCGGGGTTCCTCCTTAGATACGCAGTATTTT. The chain is built from TRBV11-1 and TRBJ2-3; maybe TRBD2 (5 bases). Germline-derived CDR1 and CDR2 are SGHAT and FQDESV (reference sequence). The CDR3 is 18 residues long. V was cut by 0 bases and J by 5 bases, with 21 bases left in between.

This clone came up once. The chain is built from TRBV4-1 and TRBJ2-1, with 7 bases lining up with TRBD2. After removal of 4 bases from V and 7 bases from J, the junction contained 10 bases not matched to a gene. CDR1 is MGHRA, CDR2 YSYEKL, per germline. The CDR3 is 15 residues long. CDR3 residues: CASSPSGLLGNEQFF. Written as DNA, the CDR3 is TGCGCCAGCAGCCCGTCGGGACTACTTGGGAATGAGCAGTTCTTC.

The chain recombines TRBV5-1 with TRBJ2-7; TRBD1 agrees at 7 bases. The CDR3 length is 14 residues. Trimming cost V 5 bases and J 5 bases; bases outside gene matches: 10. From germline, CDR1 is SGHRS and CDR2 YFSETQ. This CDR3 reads CASRTDRVVDEQYF. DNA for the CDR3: TGCGCCAGCAGGACTGACAGGGTCGTCGACGAGCAGTACTTC.

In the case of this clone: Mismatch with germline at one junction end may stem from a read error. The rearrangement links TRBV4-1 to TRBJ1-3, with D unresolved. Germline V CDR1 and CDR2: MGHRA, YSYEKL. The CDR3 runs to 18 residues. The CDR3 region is CASNQVSLPWSSGNTIYF. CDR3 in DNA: TGCGCCAGCAACCAAGTAAGTTTACCCTGGAGCTCTGGAAACACCATATATTTT.

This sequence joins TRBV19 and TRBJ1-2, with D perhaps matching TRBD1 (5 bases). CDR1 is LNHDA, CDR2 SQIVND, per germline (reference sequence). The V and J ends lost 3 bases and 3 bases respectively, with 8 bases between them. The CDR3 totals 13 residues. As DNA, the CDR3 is TGTGCCAGTAGTATCGCAGGGCACTATGGCTACACCTTC. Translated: CASSIAGHYGYTF.

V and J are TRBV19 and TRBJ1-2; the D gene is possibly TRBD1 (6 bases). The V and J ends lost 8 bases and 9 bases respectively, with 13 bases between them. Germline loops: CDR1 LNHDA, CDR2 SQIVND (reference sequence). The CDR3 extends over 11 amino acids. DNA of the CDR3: TGTGCCAGTGCACAGGGAGTAAGCTACACCTTC. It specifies CASAQGVSYTF.

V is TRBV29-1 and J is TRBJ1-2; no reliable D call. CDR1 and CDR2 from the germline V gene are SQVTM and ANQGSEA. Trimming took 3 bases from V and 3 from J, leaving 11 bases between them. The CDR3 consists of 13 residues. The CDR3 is CSVELPGDYGYTF. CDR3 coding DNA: TGCAGCGTTGAGCTACCCGGGGACTATGGCTACACCTTC.

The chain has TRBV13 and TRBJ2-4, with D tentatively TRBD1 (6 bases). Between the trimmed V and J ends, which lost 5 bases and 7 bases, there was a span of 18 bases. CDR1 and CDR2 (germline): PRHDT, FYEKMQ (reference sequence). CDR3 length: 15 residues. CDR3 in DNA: TGTGCCAGCAGCCCAGGGGACATACCTGGCAACATTCAGTACTTC. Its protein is CASSPGDIPGNIQYF.

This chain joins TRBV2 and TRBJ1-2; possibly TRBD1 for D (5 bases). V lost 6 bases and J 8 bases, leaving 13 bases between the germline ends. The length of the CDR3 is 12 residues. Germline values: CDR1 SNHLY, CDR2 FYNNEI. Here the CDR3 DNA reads TGTGCCAGCAGCTTAGGGGCGAGGGGCTACACCTTC. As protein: CASSLGARGYTF.

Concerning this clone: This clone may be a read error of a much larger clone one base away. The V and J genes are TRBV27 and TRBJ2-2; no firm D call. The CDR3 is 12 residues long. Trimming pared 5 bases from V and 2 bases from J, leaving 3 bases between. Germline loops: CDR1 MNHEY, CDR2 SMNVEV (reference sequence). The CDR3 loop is CASSTNTGELFF. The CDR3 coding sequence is TGTGCCAGCAGTACTAACACCGGGGAGCTGTTTTTT.

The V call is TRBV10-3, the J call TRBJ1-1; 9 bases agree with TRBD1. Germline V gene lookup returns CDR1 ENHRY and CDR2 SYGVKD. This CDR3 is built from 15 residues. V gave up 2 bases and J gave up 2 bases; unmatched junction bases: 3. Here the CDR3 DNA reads TGTGCCATCAGTGAGACAGGGGGCTTTAACACTGAAGCTTTCTTT. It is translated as CAISETGGFNTEAFF.

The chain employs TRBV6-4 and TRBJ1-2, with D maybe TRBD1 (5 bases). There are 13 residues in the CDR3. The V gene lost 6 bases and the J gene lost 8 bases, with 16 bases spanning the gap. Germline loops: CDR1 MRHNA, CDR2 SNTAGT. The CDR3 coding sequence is TGTGCCAGCAGAACGACGGGGGACGGGGGCTACACCTTC. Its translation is CASRTTGDGGYTF.

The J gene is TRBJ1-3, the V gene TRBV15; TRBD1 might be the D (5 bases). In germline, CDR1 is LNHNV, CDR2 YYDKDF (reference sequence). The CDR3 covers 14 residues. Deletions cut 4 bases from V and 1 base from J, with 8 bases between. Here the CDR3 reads CATSNGGSGNTIYF. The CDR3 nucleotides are TGTGCCACCAGCAACGGGGGGTCTGGAAACACCATATATTTT. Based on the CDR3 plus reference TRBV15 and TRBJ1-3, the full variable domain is DAMVIQNPRYQVTQFGKPVTLSCSQTLNHNVMYWYQQKSSQAPKLLFHYYDKDFNNEADTPDNFQSRRPNTSFCFLDIRSPGLGDTAMYLCATSNGGSGNTIYFGEGSWLTVV.

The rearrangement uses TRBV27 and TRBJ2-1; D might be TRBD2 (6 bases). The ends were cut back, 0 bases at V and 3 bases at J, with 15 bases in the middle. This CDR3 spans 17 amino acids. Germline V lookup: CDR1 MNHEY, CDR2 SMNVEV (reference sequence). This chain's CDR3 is CASSLSLGAGNYNEQFF. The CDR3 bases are TGTGCCAGCAGTTTATCCCTAGGAGCGGGCAACTACAATGAGCAGTTCTTC.

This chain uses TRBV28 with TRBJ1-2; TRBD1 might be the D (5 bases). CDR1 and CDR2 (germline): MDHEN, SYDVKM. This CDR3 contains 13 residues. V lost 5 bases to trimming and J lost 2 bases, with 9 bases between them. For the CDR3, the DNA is TGTGCCAGCAGTCGACAGCTAAACTATGGCTACACCTTC. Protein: CASSRQLNYGYTF.